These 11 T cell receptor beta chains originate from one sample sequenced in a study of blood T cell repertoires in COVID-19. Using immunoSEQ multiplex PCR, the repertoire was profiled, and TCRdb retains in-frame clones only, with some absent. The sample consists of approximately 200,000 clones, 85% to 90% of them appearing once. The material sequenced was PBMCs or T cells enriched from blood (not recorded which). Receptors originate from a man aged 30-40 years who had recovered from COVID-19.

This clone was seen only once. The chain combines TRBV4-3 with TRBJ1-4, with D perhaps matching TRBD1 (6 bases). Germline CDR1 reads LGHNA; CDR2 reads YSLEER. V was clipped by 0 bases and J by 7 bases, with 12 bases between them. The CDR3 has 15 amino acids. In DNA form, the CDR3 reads TGCGCCAGCAGCCAAGATAACAGGGTTCGTGAAAAACTGTTTTTT. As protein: CASSQDNRVREKLFF.

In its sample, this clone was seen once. CDR3 coding DNA: TGTGCCAGCAGTAGGGTGACAGGGGCGGCCGGCAATCAGCCCCAGCATTTT. Its translation: CASSRVTGAAGNQPQHF. The chain couples TRBV6-2 or TRBV6-3 to TRBJ1-5; TRBD1 matches 8 bases. The CDR3 has 17 amino acids. Germline CDR1 reads MNHEY; CDR2 reads SVGEGT. V lost 5 bases, J lost 2 bases, and 11 bases stayed unmatched.

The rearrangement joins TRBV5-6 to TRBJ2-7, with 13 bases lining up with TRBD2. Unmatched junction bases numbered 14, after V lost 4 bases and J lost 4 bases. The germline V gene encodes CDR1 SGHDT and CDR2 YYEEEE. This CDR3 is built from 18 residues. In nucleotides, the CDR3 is TGTGCCAGCAGCCACGATAAAGGACTAGCGGGGGTGATTTACGAGCAGTACTTC. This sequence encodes CASSHDKGLAGVIYEQYF.

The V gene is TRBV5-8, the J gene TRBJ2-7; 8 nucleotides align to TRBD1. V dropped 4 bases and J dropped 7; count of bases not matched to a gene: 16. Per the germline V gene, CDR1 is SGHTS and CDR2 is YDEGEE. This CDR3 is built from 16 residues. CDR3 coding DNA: TGTGCCAGCAGCCTAATTTCCGGGACAGGCATATGGGAGCAGTACTTC. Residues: CASSLISGTGIWEQYF.

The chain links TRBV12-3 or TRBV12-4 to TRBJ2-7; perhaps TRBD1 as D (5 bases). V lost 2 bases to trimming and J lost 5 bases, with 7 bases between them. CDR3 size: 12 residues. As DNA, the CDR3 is TGTGCCAGCAGTTTACAGGGCCACGAGCAGTACTTC. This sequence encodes CASSLQGHEQYF.

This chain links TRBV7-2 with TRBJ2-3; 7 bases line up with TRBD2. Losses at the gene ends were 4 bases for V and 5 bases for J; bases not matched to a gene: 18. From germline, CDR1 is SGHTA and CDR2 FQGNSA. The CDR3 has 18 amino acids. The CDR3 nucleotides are TGTGCCAGCAGCTCCAGGAGCGGGACCGTCAAACTAGGAGATACGCAGTATTTT. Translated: CASSSRSGTVKLGDTQYF.

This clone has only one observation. Here the CDR3 reads CASSLVGRGADEQFF. The CDR3 bases are TGTGCCAGCAGCTTGGTGGGCAGGGGGGCCGATGAGCAGTTCTTC. V usage is TRBV7-2 and J usage is TRBJ2-1; tentatively, D is TRBD1 (7 bases). Trimming took off 3 bases at V and 8 bases at J, with 17 bases between the two ends. The V gene's germline CDR1 is SGHTA and CDR2 FQGNSA. The CDR3 has 15 residues.

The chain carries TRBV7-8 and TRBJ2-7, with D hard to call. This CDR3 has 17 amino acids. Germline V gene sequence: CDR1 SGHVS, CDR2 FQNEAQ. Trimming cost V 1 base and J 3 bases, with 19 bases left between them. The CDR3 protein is CASSLGSLVRIDYEQYF. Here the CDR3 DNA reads TGTGCCAGCAGCTTAGGGTCGCTGGTCAGGATCGACTACGAGCAGTACTTC.

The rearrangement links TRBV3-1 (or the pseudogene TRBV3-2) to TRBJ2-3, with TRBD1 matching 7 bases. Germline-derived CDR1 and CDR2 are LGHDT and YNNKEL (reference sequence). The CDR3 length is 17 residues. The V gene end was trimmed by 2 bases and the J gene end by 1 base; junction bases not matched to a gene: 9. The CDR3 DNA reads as TGTGCCAGCAGCCAAAGCCAGAACAGGGGACGCACAGATACGCAGTATTTT. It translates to CASSQSQNRGRTDTQYF.

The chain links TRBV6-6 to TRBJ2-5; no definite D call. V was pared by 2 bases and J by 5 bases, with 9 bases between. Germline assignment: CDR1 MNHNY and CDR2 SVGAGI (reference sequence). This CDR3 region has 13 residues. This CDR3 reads CASSYGEWETQYF. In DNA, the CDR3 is TGTGCCAGCAGTTACGGAGAGTGGGAGACCCAGTACTTC.

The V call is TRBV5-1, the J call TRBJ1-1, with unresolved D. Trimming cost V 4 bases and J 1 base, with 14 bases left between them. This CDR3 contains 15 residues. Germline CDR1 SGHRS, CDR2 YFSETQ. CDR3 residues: CASSRPSGENTEAFF. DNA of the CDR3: TGCGCCAGCAGCCGTCCTTCCGGGGAGAACACTGAAGCTTTCTTT.